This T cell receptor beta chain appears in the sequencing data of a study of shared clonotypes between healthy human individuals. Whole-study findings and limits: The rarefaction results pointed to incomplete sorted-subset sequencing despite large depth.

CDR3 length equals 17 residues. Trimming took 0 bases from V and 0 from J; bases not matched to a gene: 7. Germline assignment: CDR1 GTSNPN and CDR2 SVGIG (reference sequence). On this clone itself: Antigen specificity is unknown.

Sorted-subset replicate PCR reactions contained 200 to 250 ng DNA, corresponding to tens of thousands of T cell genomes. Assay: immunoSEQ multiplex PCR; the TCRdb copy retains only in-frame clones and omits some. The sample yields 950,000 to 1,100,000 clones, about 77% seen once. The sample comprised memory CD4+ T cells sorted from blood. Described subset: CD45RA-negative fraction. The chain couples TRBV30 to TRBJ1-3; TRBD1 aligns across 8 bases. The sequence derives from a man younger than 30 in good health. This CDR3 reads CAWSVPDRVLSGNTIYF. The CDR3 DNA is TGTGCCTGGAGTGTCCCGGACAGGGTTCTCTCTGGAAACACCATATATTTT.